The 2 T cell receptor beta chains below were found in one sample sequenced in a study of early T cells in non-severe SARS-CoV-2 infection. One entry per CDR3 protein results from TCRdb running MiXCR on the 5' RACE reads. The table lists some 76,000 distinct CDR3 sequences, about a sixth of them singletons. The sample consisted of whole blood. Every receptor here comes from an adult who was a healthcare worker with PCR-confirmed SARS-CoV-2 infection or an uninfected control (not recorded which).

This clonotype appeared many times. The V call is TRBV28, the J call TRBJ1-2; possible D gene TRBD1, 6 bases. CDR3 length: 12 residues. CDR1 and CDR2 (germline): MDHEN, SYDVKM. The V end was cut by 6 bases, the J end by 7 bases, with 12 bases between. The chain's CDR3 is CASSRGTTGYTF. The CDR3 DNA follows: TGTGCCAGCAGCAGGGGTACAACTGGCTACACCTTC.

V usage is TRBV4-3 and J usage is TRBJ1-1, with a possible D match to TRBD1 (5 bases). Germline V CDR1 and CDR2: LGHNA, YSLEER. V was pared by 0 bases and J by 4 bases, with 9 bases between. The CDR3 runs 14 residues. The CDR3 sequence is CASSQDAGLTEAFF. The CDR3 DNA follows: TGCGCCAGCAGCCAAGATGCAGGGCTCACTGAAGCTTTCTTT.